This passage covers 9 T cell receptor beta chains from one sample sequenced in a study of blood T cell repertoires in COVID-19. Clones were sequenced by immunoSEQ multiplex PCR, and TCRdb holds only the in-frame ones, with some missing. The sample has 200,000 to 250,000 clones; 84% are singletons. Input material: PBMCs or T cells enriched from blood (not recorded which). These receptors were obtained from a woman aged 40 to 49 who had recovered from COVID-19.

V gene TRBV27 combines with J gene TRBJ2-1, with 9 bases that match TRBD2. The CDR3 runs 16 residues. Germline V gene sequence: CDR1 MNHEY, CDR2 SMNVEV (reference sequence). V was pared by 4 bases and J by 8 bases, with 12 bases of the junction left unmatched. The CDR3, as DNA: TGTGCCAGCAGTTCCTCCGGGACTAGCATTCAGCATGAGCAGTTCTTC. The encoded protein is CASSSSGTSIQHEQFF.

The chain recombines TRBV18 with TRBJ2-1; D uncertain. The V and J ends lost 1 base and 4 bases respectively, with 11 bases between them. CDR3 length: 15 amino acids. Germline V CDR1 and CDR2: KGHSH, LQKENI. CDR3 nucleotide sequence: TGTGCCAGCTCACCACTGAGGTCCGGGTACAATGAGCAGTTCTTC. It encodes CASSPLRSGYNEQFF.

The J gene is TRBJ2-1, the V gene TRBV9; D is ambiguous. The V gene's germline CDR1 is SGDLS and CDR2 YYNGEE. V lost 1 base and J lost 9, with 5 bases in between. The CDR3 spans 11 residues. The CDR3 bases are TGTGCCAGCAGCGTATCGGGTGAGCAGTTCTTC. The encoded protein is CASSVSGEQFF.

The gene calls are TRBV29-1 and TRBJ2-1; TRBD1 aligns across 8 bases. The germline gives CDR1 SQVTM, CDR2 ANQGSEA. The CDR3 is made up of 12 amino acids. V was clipped by 7 bases and J by 6 bases; unmatched bases: 5. In DNA, the CDR3 is TGCAGCGCTGGACAGGGCGTCAATGAGCAGTTCTTC. Amino acids: CSAGQGVNEQFF.

In its sample, this clone was seen once. The chain links TRBV7-8 to TRBJ1-1; D is undetermined. CDR1 is SGHVS, CDR2 FQNEAQ, per germline. V shed 1 base and J shed 6 bases, with 9 bases lying between them. The CDR3 is 13 residues long. This CDR3 is CASSLDVVAEAFF. CDR3 nucleotides: TGTGCCAGCAGCTTAGACGTAGTCGCTGAAGCTTTCTTT.

This chain uses TRBV19 with TRBJ2-2, with D unresolved. Trimming removed 6 bases from V and 2 bases from J, with 10 bases in between. Germline CDR1 is LNHDA and CDR2 is SQIVND (reference sequence). This CDR3 comprises 14 residues. The CDR3 sequence: CASRPAVNTGELFF. The CDR3 bases are TGTGCCAGTAGGCCGGCGGTAAACACCGGGGAGCTGTTTTTT.

This sequence joins TRBV7-2 and TRBJ2-1; a weak D match, TRBD2 (5 bases). This CDR3 comprises 13 residues. In germline, CDR1 is SGHTA, CDR2 FQGNSA. Trimming pared 2 bases from V and 9 bases from J, leaving 11 bases between. The CDR3 nucleotides read TGTGCCAGCAGCTTATATAGAGGGATTGAGCAGTTCTTC. Protein: CASSLYRGIEQFF.

V is TRBV5-6 and J is TRBJ1-4, with D maybe TRBD1 (6 bases). The germline CDR1 and CDR2 sequences are SGHDT and YYEEEE. This CDR3 spans 14 amino acids. V was trimmed by 4 bases and J by 8 bases, leaving 15 bases between them. CDR3 bases: TGTGCCAGCAGCCATTCAGGGGTTTGGGAAAAACTGTTTTTT. It translates to CASSHSGVWEKLFF.

The V call is TRBV9, the J call TRBJ2-7; 7 nucleotides match TRBD2. Germline V lookup: CDR1 SGDLS, CDR2 YYNGEE. V shed 6 bases, J shed 8 bases, and the junction held 23 bases outside the gene matches. The CDR3 runs 17 residues. CDR3 region: CASNRAAGVRLVSQQYV. DNA of the CDR3: TGTGCCAGCAACCGAGCGGCGGGAGTACGGCTAGTTTCCCAGCAGTACGTC.